The present T cell receptor (beta chain) was sequenced within a study of shared clonotypes between healthy human individuals. The CDR3 has 12 amino acids. J was trimmed by 9 bases and V by 5 bases; bases with no gene match: 7. The V gene's germline CDR1 is SGHVS and CDR2 FQNEAQ. The method was immunoSEQ multiplex PCR; TCRdb's version includes in-frame clones alone and lacks a portion of them. Among some 2,100,000 clones listed, around 95% were seen once. With regard to this clone: Its antigen remains unknown.

Whole-study results and caveats: In contrast to clonotypes shared by all four donors, non-shared clonotypes had lower generation probabilities. Several donors had around 5% of their naive CD4 clonotypes in common. Larger estimated richness was generally recorded for naive subsets relative to memory subsets.

This TCR derives from a young man in good health. The sequencing sample was made of naive CD4+ T cells sorted from blood. Subset defined: CD45RA+ positively selected. The chain employs TRBV7-8 and TRBJ2-7; 7 bases are shared with TRBD1. CDR3 protein: CASSPTWTGQYF. The CDR3 region has the DNA TGTGCCAGCAGCCCAACCTGGACAGGGCAGTACTTC. The complete variable domain, with remaining parts taken from reference TRBV7-8 and TRBJ2-7, reads GAGVSQSPRYKVAKRGQDVALRCDPISGHVSLFWYQQALGQGPEFLTYFQNEAQLDKSGLPSDRFFAERPEGSVSTLKIQRTQQEDSAVYLCASSPTWTGQYFGPGTRLTVT.